The 8 T cell receptor beta chains below come from one sample, sequenced in a study of blood T cell repertoires in COVID-19. Here immunoSEQ multiplex PCR was the method, and the copy in TCRdb shows in-frame clones only, minus some. The repertoire holds 400,000 to 550,000 clones, with around nine tenths as singletons. Sequencing was performed on PBMCs or T cells enriched from blood (not recorded which). The origin of the receptors is a woman aged 18-29 years with acute COVID-19.

The chain employs TRBV7-2 and TRBJ1-6; a weak D match, TRBD1 (6 bases). This CDR3 has 13 amino acids. V dropped 4 bases and J dropped 10 bases, with 11 bases sitting between them. Germline V gives CDR1 SGHTA, CDR2 FQGNSA. Written as DNA, the CDR3 is TGTGCCAGCAGCTCCGGGACATTCTCACCCCTCCACTTT. It translates to CASSSGTFSPLHF. The full variable domain, with the rest looked up from reference TRBV7-2 and TRBJ1-6, is GAGVSQSPSNKVTEKGKDVELRCDPISGHTALYWYRQSLGQGLEFLIYFQGNSAPDKSGLPSDRFSAERTGGSVSTLTIQRTQQEDSAVYLCASSSGTFSPLHFGNGTRLTVT.

V is TRBV4-1 and J is TRBJ1-4; TRBD1 matches 7 bases. The CDR3 covers 15 residues. Germline V gives CDR1 MGHRA, CDR2 YSYEKL. V was clipped by 5 bases and J by 7 bases; unmatched bases: 10. This CDR3 is CASSGKGAFGEKLFF. CDR3 bases: TGCGCCAGCAGCGGCAAGGGGGCGTTTGGTGAAAAACTGTTTTTT.

This clone appeared a single time. The chain combines TRBV21-1 with TRBJ2-7; TRBD1 is the table's D call, not checked against the DNA. TRBV21-1 is a pseudogene segment. The CDR3 loop spans 13 amino acids. In nucleotides, the CDR3 is TGTGCCAGCAGCGGGCAGGCGACGTACGAGCAGTACTTC. Its protein is CASSGQATYEQYF.

The chain employs TRBV30 and TRBJ2-2, with D possibly being TRBD1 (6 bases). The V gene lost 0 bases and the J gene lost 3 bases, with 8 bases spanning the gap. Germline CDR1 reads GTSNPN; CDR2 reads SVGIG (reference sequence). CDR3 length: 14 amino acids. CDR3 protein: CAWSVGAHTGELFF. The CDR3, as DNA: TGTGCCTGGAGTGTGGGGGCGCACACCGGGGAGCTGTTTTTT.

V usage is TRBV19 and J usage is TRBJ2-2; TRBD1 matches 9 bases. The trim removed 2 bases at V and 1 base at J, leaving 2 bases unmatched. The CDR3 is 16 residues long. Germline CDR1 is LNHDA and CDR2 is SQIVND (reference sequence). The CDR3 spells CASSIRGQGNTGELFF. DNA of the CDR3: TGTGCCAGTAGTATACGGGGACAGGGGAACACCGGGGAGCTGTTTTTT.

This chain joins TRBV4-2 and TRBJ1-1; D remains unclear. This CDR3 comprises 14 residues. V lost 0 bases and J lost 11, with 16 bases in between. In germline, CDR1 is LGHNA, CDR2 YNFKEQ. The CDR3 DNA sequence: TGTGCCAGCAGCCAAGAGCCCGCCTTGGGCTCGGCTTTCTTT. Its protein product is CASSQEPALGSAFF.

The rearrangement uses TRBV7-8 and TRBJ2-5, with unresolved D. Germline assignment: CDR1 SGHVS and CDR2 FQNEAQ. V was clipped by 5 bases and J by 4 bases, with 11 bases between them. The CDR3 is 13 amino acids. The CDR3 DNA reads TGTGCCAGCAGCCGAAATTCCTTAGAGACCCAGTACTTC. It yields the protein CASSRNSLETQYF.

CDR3 sequence: CASSGWGSGGAEETQYF. CDR3 DNA sequence: TGTGCCAGCAGCGGGTGGGGTAGCGGGGGGGCGGAGGAGACCCAGTACTTC. The chain joins TRBV5-6 to TRBJ2-5; 11 bases line up with TRBD2. CDR1 and CDR2 from the germline V gene are SGHDT and YYEEEE. This CDR3 is built from 17 residues. V was clipped by 4 bases and J by 5 bases; unmatched bases: 13.